This T cell receptor beta chain was obtained from a study of blood T cell repertoires in COVID-19. Study as a whole: The United States, Italy and Spain provided the acute and convalescent COVID-19 samples.

CDR1 and CDR2 from the germline V gene are SGHAT and FQNNGV. This CDR3 comprises 12 residues. V shed 4 bases and J shed 10 bases, with 11 bases lying between them. Using immunoSEQ multiplex PCR, the repertoire was profiled, and TCRdb retains in-frame clones only, with some absent. The sample contains about 170,000 clones, roughly 81% of which appear only once. Sequences were obtained from peripheral blood. The sequence was obtained from a man aged 40-55 years who had recovered from COVID-19. The rearrangement links TRBV11-2 to TRBJ2-1; D remains ambiguous. CDR3 sequence reads: CASSSTQREQFF. The CDR3 DNA is TGTGCCAGCAGCTCCACTCAGAGGGAGCAGTTCTTC.